A selection of T cell receptor beta chains follows, all from one sample in a study of cytomegalovirus exposure and HLA in healthy donors. Clones were read by immunoSEQ multiplex PCR, and TCRdb kept only the in-frame ones, dropping some. The sample gives over 75,000 clones, 85% of which show up once; 20% is in the top ten. The sequenced sample was PBMCs. The receptors were sampled from a man aged 18 to 30 in good health and CMV-seropositive. The CDR3 runs from the conserved cysteine through the conserved F or W. The order of the fields is clone size, V gene, CDR3 length, D gene, J gene, CDR3 protein, CDR3 DNA. D genes are given only for firm matches. The size of a clone is reported for some rows only, either as once, few or many, or as a class for expanded clones.

-	TRBV5-1	13	-	TRBJ1-2	CASSYGGEEGYTF	TGCGCCAGCAGCTACGGGGGAGAAGAGGGCTACACCTTC
-	TRBV28	15	TRBD2	TRBJ2-5	CASRSGAEGQETQYF	TGTGCCAGCAGGAGCGGGGCTGAGGGCCAAGAGACCCAGTACTTC
-	TRBV5-1	15	-	TRBJ2-7	CASSLKDLNLYEQYF	TGCGCCAGCAGCTTGAAAGACTTAAACCTTTACGAGCAGTACTTC
-	TRBV6-1	15	-	TRBJ2-3	CASSVSQIRADTQYF	TGTGCCAGCAGTGTTAGCCAGATCAGGGCAGATACGCAGTATTTT
-	TRBV11-1	17	-	TRBJ2-2	CASSPGGGTSNTGELFF	TGTGCCAGCAGCCCAGGCGGCGGGACTTCGAACACCGGGGAGCTGTTTTTT
-	TRBV7-3	15	TRBD2	TRBJ2-1	CASSPSGSGYNEQFF	TGTGCCAGCAGCCCTAGCGGGAGTGGCTACAATGAGCAGTTCTTC
-	TRBV29-1	13	-	TRBJ2-1	CSVEGLAWDEQFF	TGCAGCGTTGAAGGGCTAGCGTGGGATGAGCAGTTCTTC
-	TRBV5-6	13	TRBD1	TRBJ2-7	CASSMDRGLEQYF	TGTGCCAGCAGCATGGACAGGGGACTCGAGCAGTACTTC
medium-sized	TRBV30	16	TRBD2	TRBJ2-3	CAWSVLLAGSTDTQYF	TGTGCCTGGAGTGTACTGCTAGCGGGAAGCACAGATACGCAGTATTTT
-	TRBV28	16	TRBD1	TRBJ2-7	CASSSGTGGSSYEQYF	TGTGCCAGCAGTTCCGGGACAGGGGGAAGCTCCTACGAGCAGTACTTC
-	TRBV15	14	-	TRBJ2-7	CATSSPGFSYEQYF	TGTGCCACCAGCAGCCCAGGGTTCTCCTACGAGCAGTACTTC
-	TRBV18	14	TRBD1	TRBJ2-7	CASSPGQGTYEQYF	TGTGCCAGCTCCCCGGGACAGGGGACCTACGAGCAGTACTTC
-	TRBV5-1	15	TRBD1	TRBJ1-2	CASSLLGQGVYGYTF	TGCGCCAGCAGCTTGTTGGGACAGGGGGTATATGGCTACACCTTC
-	TRBV27	12	-	TRBJ2-2	CASRFVTGELFF	TGTGCCAGCAGATTTGTAACCGGGGAGCTGTTTTTT
-	TRBV5-1	14	TRBD1	TRBJ2-7	CASSSWTGADEQYF	TGCGCCAGCAGCTCCTGGACAGGGGCCGATGAGCAGTACTTC
-	TRBV28	15	TRBD2	TRBJ2-1	CASSLVPSGSNEQFF	TGTGCCAGCAGTTTAGTTCCTAGCGGGAGCAATGAGCAGTTCTTC
once	TRBV6-5	13	-	TRBJ2-5	CASRLPGAETQYF	TGTGCCAGCAGATTACCAGGGGCTGAGACCCAGTACTTC
-	TRBV19	13	-	TRBJ2-3	CASSILGGDTQYF	TGTGCCAGTAGTATTTTAGGGGGAGATACGCAGTATTTT
-	TRBV27	14	-	TRBJ1-5	CASSLSAYNQPQHF	TGTGCCAGCAGTTTATCGGCTTACAATCAGCCCCAGCATTTT
-	TRBV5-1	18	TRBD2	TRBJ2-2	CASSMGLGSGVRSGELFF	TGCGCCAGCAGCATGGGTCTTGGTAGCGGGGTGCGATCCGGGGAGCTGTTTTTT
-	TRBV10-3	16	TRBD1	TRBJ1-5	CAISGSGTGINQPQHF	TGTGCCATCAGTGGGTCCGGGACAGGGATCAATCAGCCCCAGCATTTT
-	TRBV12-5	13	-	TRBJ1-5	CASGFGGTGPQHF	TGTGCTAGTGGTTTTGGGGGGACGGGGCCCCAGCATTTT
few	TRBV18	13	-	TRBJ2-7	CASSPDNTYEQYF	TGTGCCAGCTCACCCGATAACACCTACGAGCAGTACTTC
-	TRBV28	16	TRBD1	TRBJ1-4	CASRTDRDRWGEKLFF	TGTGCCAGCAGAACGGACAGGGATCGCTGGGGTGAAAAACTGTTTTTT
-	TRBV11-3	15	-	TRBJ2-2	CASSPTGRNTGELFF	TGTGCCAGCAGCCCCACAGGGAGGAACACCGGGGAGCTGTTTTTT
-	TRBV11-2	14	-	TRBJ1-5	CASSLAPGDQPQHF	TGTGCCAGCAGCTTAGCCCCAGGGGATCAGCCCCAGCATTTT
-	TRBV6-1	14	TRBD1	TRBJ2-7	CASGLTGVSYEQYF	TGTGCCAGCGGCTTAACAGGGGTATCCTACGAGCAGTACTTC
-	TRBV9	14	-	TRBJ1-4	CASSGGGVNEKLFF	TGTGCCAGCAGCGGGGGAGGTGTTAATGAAAAACTGTTTTTT
-	TRBV6-5	15	-	TRBJ2-5	CASSRNPGLQETQYF	TGTGCCAGCAGTCGCAATCCCGGGTTACAAGAGACCCAGTACTTC
-	TRBV2	13	-	TRBJ1-1	CASSVQGGTEAFF	TGTGCCAGCAGTGTACAGGGCGGCACTGAAGCTTTCTTT
-	TRBV4-2	13	-	TRBJ2-5	CASSQESLKTQYF	TGTGCCAGCAGCCAAGAGAGCCTGAAGACCCAGTACTTC
-	TRBV2	11	-	TRBJ2-1	CASRSALGQFF	TGTGCCAGCAGGTCGGCACTAGGGCAGTTCTTC
-	TRBV28	16	-	TRBJ1-2	CASNEFARGSNYGYTF	TGTGCCAGCAACGAGTTTGCCAGGGGATCTAACTATGGCTACACCTTC
few	TRBV6-1	12	-	TRBJ2-3	CASSSVLYTQYF	TGTGCCAGCAGTTCGGTTTTGTATACGCAGTATTTT
many	TRBV7-2	16	-	TRBJ2-7	CASSLAPRQGGYEQYF	TGTGCCAGCAGCTTGGCCCCCCGACAGGGAGGCTACGAGCAGTACTTC
-	TRBV2	14	-	TRBJ2-3	CASSEGTSTDTQYF	TGTGCCAGCAGTGAAGGGACTAGCACAGATACGCAGTATTTT
-	TRBV13	13	-	TRBJ2-3	CASSSPPSDTQYF	TGTGCCAGCAGCTCCCCCCCATCAGATACGCAGTATTTT
-	TRBV5-4	16	TRBD1	TRBJ2-5	CASSRTGGGNQETQYF	TGTGCCAGCAGCCGGACAGGGGGCGGCAACCAAGAGACCCAGTACTTC
-	TRBV5-1	12	TRBD1	TRBJ1-1	CASSSGDREAFF	TGCGCCAGCAGCTCCGGGGACAGGGAAGCTTTCTTT
-	TRBV28	15	TRBD1	TRBJ2-1	CASRKTGGAYNEQFF	TGTGCCAGCAGGAAGACAGGGGGCGCCTACAATGAGCAGTTCTTC
-	TRBV4-1	16	-	TRBJ1-4	CASSPGTGVFNEKLFF	TGCGCCAGCAGCCCCGGGACGGGAGTTTTTAATGAAAAACTGTTTTTT
-	TRBV2	12	-	TRBJ1-5	CASSQGSQPQHF	TGTGCCAGCAGTCAGGGGAGTCAGCCCCAGCATTTT
-	TRBV14	15	TRBD1	TRBJ1-2	CASSQRQGANYGYTF	TGTGCCAGCAGCCAGAGACAGGGGGCGAACTATGGCTACACCTTC
-	TRBV5-1	14	-	TRBJ2-3	CASSLGQNTDTQYF	TGCGCCAGCAGCTTGGGACAGAACACAGATACGCAGTATTTT
-	TRBV5-1	16	TRBD2	TRBJ2-1	CASSDRLAGVHNEQFF	TGCGCCAGCAGTGACCGACTAGCGGGAGTGCACAATGAGCAGTTCTTC
-	TRBV6-6	16	-	TRBJ1-5	CASSYGAFQRGQPQHF	TGTGCCAGCAGTTATGGGGCTTTTCAAAGGGGACAGCCCCAGCATTTT
-	TRBV2	15	-	TRBJ2-2	CASSEGQGNTGELFF	TGTGCCAGCAGTGAAGGCCAGGGGAACACCGGGGAGCTGTTTTTT
once	TRBV5-1	16	TRBD1	TRBJ1-4	CASSPGQGAIGEKLFF	TGCGCCAGCAGCCCGGGACAGGGGGCAATAGGTGAAAAACTGTTTTTT
-	TRBV18	15	-	TRBJ1-2	CASSPEGTPNYGYTF	TGTGCCAGCTCACCTGAGGGGACTCCTAACTATGGCTACACCTTC
few	TRBV9	16	TRBD2	TRBJ2-2	CASSVALAGSTGELFF	TGTGCCAGCAGCGTAGCACTAGCGGGAAGTACCGGGGAGCTGTTTTTT
once	TRBV4-1	16	TRBD1	TRBJ1-2	CASSLQGQGGFYGYTF	TGCGCCAGCAGCCTACAAGGACAGGGGGGTTTCTATGGCTACACCTTC
-	TRBV4-1	19	TRBD2	TRBJ2-1	CASSQASRLGLVLYNEQFF	TGCGCCAGCAGCCAAGCTTCTCGGTTGGGACTAGTCCTATACAATGAGCAGTTCTTC
-	TRBV10-3	15	-	TRBJ1-2	CAISESGESNYGYTF	TGTGCCATCAGTGAGTCCGGAGAAAGTAACTATGGCTACACCTTC